A selection of T cell receptor beta chains follows, all from one sample in a study of blood T cell repertoires in COVID-19. Using immunoSEQ multiplex PCR, the repertoire was profiled, and TCRdb retains in-frame clones only, with some absent. This sample has 10,000 or so clones, with roughly 82% found just once. Material: peripheral blood. The receptor source for this set is a human donor in a cohort sampled during active COVID-19. Each CDR3 is given with its conserved first and last residue. D genes are given only for firm matches. Not all rows give a size; the values are once, few, many and, for expanded clones, a class.

clone_size | d_call | j_call | v_call | cdr3_nt | cdr3_aa
. | TRBD2 | TRBJ2-5 | TRBV7-2 | TGTGCCAGCAGCTACGGAGGGACTAGCGGGGGGGCCGGCGAGACCCAGTACTTC | CASSYGGTSGGAGETQYF
. | TRBD1 | TRBJ1-5 | TRBV7-8 | TGTGCCAGCAGCCGAGGACAGGACAATCAGCCCCAGCATTTT | CASSRGQDNQPQHF
few | TRBD2 | TRBJ2-1 | TRBV9 | TGTGCCAGCAGCGTCAGGAATGTGGGGGGGAATGAGCAGTTCTTC | CASSVRNVGGNEQFF
few | . | TRBJ1-4 | TRBV6-5 | TGTGCCAGCACCCCGATGCAGGGGCCAGAGGAAAAACTGTTTTTT | CASTPMQGPEEKLFF
. | TRBD1 | TRBJ1-4 | TRBV5-6 | TGTGCCAGCAGTTACCGGCTACAGGGGGCACTGGGAAAACTGTTTTTT | CASSYRLQGALGKLFF
. | TRBD1 | TRBJ1-6 | TRBV7-9 | TGTGCCAGCAGCCCCGGGACAGAAAATTCACCCCTCCACTTT | CASSPGTENSPLHF
. | . | TRBJ1-1 | TRBV21-1 | TGTGCCAGCAGCAAAAGGAGGAGGATGAATTCCCTAGACACTGAAGCTTTCTTT | CASSKRRRMNSLDTEAFF
few | . | TRBJ1-2 | TRBV29-1 | TGCAGCGTTGGAGGCGGGGAAAGGGGCTACACCTTC | CSVGGGERGYTF
. | TRBD1 | TRBJ1-2 | TRBV10-3 | TGTGCCATCAGGGGTACCCAGGGGGCTGTACGTGGCTACACCTTC | CAIRGTQGAVRGYTF
. | . | TRBJ1-3 | TRBV18 | TGTGCCAGCTCACCCTCTTCCGGAAACACCATATATTTT | CASSPSSGNTIYF
. | . | TRBJ1-1 | TRBV6-5 | TGTGCCAGCAGCCGGAAAGTGAGGGGGACTGAAGCTTTCTTT | CASSRKVRGTEAFF
few | TRBD2 | TRBJ2-7 | TRBV7-9 | TGTGCCAGCAGCTTAGATACGGGGGGTGAGCAGTACTTC | CASSLDTGGEQYF
once | . | TRBJ1-4 | TRBV5-6 | TGTGCCAGCAAGAGGGAGAGATTGACTAATGAAAAACTGTTTTTT | CASKRERLTNEKLFF
. | . | TRBJ2-7 | TRBV2 | TGTGCCAGCGCGGGACAGACCTACGAGCAGTACTTC | CASAGQTYEQYF
. | . | TRBJ1-5 | TRBV4-3 | TGCGCCAGCAGCCAAGAGGCTGAGGGTCAGCCCCAGCATTTT | CASSQEAEGQPQHF
. | TRBD2 | TRBJ2-1 | TRBV6-6 | TGTGCCAGCAGTCTAACGGGAACGGGACTAGCGGGGGGTTCTCACAATGAGCAGTTCTTC | CASSLTGTGLAGGSHNEQFF
. | TRBD1 | TRBJ1-1 | TRBV7-9 | TGTGCCAGCAGCTTGGGTTATACCCGACAGGGGAACACTGAAGCTTTCTTT | CASSLGYTRQGNTEAFF
. | . | TRBJ2-2 | TRBV5-1 | TGCGCCAGCAGCATTAGACAGGTTCAGAACACCGGGGAGCTGTTTTTT | CASSIRQVQNTGELFF
. | TRBD2 | TRBJ2-1 | TRBV7-9 | TGTGCCAGCAGCTTATCCGGGACTAGCGGGGCCTGGGCCCGGAATGAGCAGTTCTTC | CASSLSGTSGAWARNEQFF
. | TRBD2 | TRBJ2-1 | TRBV7-3 | TGTGCCAGCAGCCTTCTAGCGGGGGGGCTGGGATATGAGCAGTTCTTC | CASSLLAGGLGYEQFF
. | . | TRBJ1-6 | TRBV18 | TGTGCCAGCTCACCCCAACAGGGCGCGACGAGTTCACCCCTCCACTTT | CASSPQQGATSSPLHF
. | . | TRBJ1-2 | TRBV7-2 | TGTGCCAGCAGCTTAGCGCAGGGGCATGACTATGGCTACACCTTC | CASSLAQGHDYGYTF
. | . | TRBJ1-6 | TRBV28 | TGTGCCAGCAGTTTAGTACGGGATAATTCACCCCTCCACTTT | CASSLVRDNSPLHF
. | TRBD1 | TRBJ1-4 | TRBV5-4 | TGTGCCAGCAGCCTACAGGGGCCGGAGGGAAAACTGTTTTTT | CASSLQGPEGKLFF
. | TRBD2 | TRBJ2-1 | TRBV29-1 | TGCAGCGTCGGGCTAGCGGGGGGGCAGAATGAGCAGTTCTTC | CSVGLAGGQNEQFF
. | . | TRBJ2-5 | TRBV4-1 | TGCGCCAGCAGCCAAGTCATAGCGCGCCCCTTCACACAAAGGGAGACCCAGTACTTC | CASSQVIARPFTQRETQYF
. | . | TRBJ2-3 | TRBV3-1/TRBV3-2 | TGTGCCAGCAGCCAAGTGCTAGTCTCGCGGGATACGCAGTATTTT | CASSQVLVSRDTQYF
. | . | TRBJ2-1 | TRBV28 | TGTGCCAGCAGTACCTACAGTGGGGGCACCTTCAATGAGCAGTTCTTC | CASSTYSGGTFNEQFF
. | TRBD1 | TRBJ1-5 | TRBV7-8 | TGTGCCAGCAGCTCGGACAGGGTGTCGAACAATCAGCCCCAGCATTTT | CASSSDRVSNNQPQHF
. | TRBD2 | TRBJ2-3 | TRBV5-4 | TGTGCCAGCAGCGGCGGGACTAGCGGGGGAGATACGCAGTATTTT | CASSGGTSGGDTQYF
. | . | TRBJ1-2 | TRBV29-1 | TGCAGCGTTGAAGATCTGAGCCCCTATGGCTACACCTTC | CSVEDLSPYGYTF
. | . | TRBJ1-6 | TRBV30 | TGTGCCTGGACCCCGGGGGTCTCCTATAATTCACCCCTCCACTTT | CAWTPGVSYNSPLHF
. | . | TRBJ1-2 | TRBV28 | TGTGCCAGCAGTTCCGACAGTTATGGCTACACCTTC | CASSSDSYGYTF
. | TRBD1 | TRBJ2-1 | TRBV6-1 | TGTGCCAGCAGTGAACAGGGGGATGAGCAGTTCTTC | CASSEQGDEQFF
. | . | TRBJ1-1 | TRBV6-5 | TGTGCCAGTGAGACGGTGGGGGCAGACAACACTGAAGCTTTCTTT | CASETVGADNTEAFF
few | TRBD1 | TRBJ1-1 | TRBV5-1 | TGCGCCAGCAGCTTGGAGTGGGACAGTGAAGCTTTCTTT | CASSLEWDSEAFF
. | TRBD2 | TRBJ2-1 | TRBV7-3 | TGTGCCAGCAGCCCAGGGACTAGCGGGGTTGAGCAGTTCTTC | CASSPGTSGVEQFF
. | . | TRBJ2-4 | TRBV2 | TGTGCCAGCAGTTTCGGTGGACAGCTTAACGCCAAAAACATTCAGTACTTC | CASSFGGQLNAKNIQYF
. | . | TRBJ1-6 | TRBV11-2 | TGTGCCAGCAGCTCAAGGACAGACAAAAATTCACCCCTCCACTTT | CASSSRTDKNSPLHF
. | TRBD2 | TRBJ2-2 | TRBV29-1 | TGCAGCGTTAGAGAGCGGGGGACGAACACCGGGGAGCTGTTTTTT | CSVRERGTNTGELFF
. | . | TRBJ1-1 | TRBV18 | TGTGCCAGTCTTGAAGGGGAGAACACTGAAGCTTTCTTT | CASLEGENTEAFF
. | . | TRBJ1-1 | TRBV5-4 | TGTGCCAGCAGCATCGCGGGAACTGAAGCTTTCTTT | CASSIAGTEAFF
. | TRBD1 | TRBJ1-4 | TRBV18 | TGTGCCAGCTCGTCGGACAGGGTAGGAGCGGCGGAACTGTTTTTT | CASSSDRVGAAELFF
. | TRBD1 | TRBJ1-2 | TRBV11-1 | TGTGCCAGCAGCACCGGGACAGGTGGAGGCTACACCTTC | CASSTGTGGGYTF
. | TRBD2 | TRBJ2-7 | TRBV9 | TGTGCCAGCAGCGTAGCTAGCGGGCTAACCTACGAGCAGTACTTC | CASSVASGLTYEQYF
. | . | TRBJ1-1 | TRBV30 | TGTGCCTGGAGTGTTAAACAGATTGGAGGTGAAGCTTTCTTT | CAWSVKQIGGEAFF
. | TRBD1 | TRBJ2-1 | TRBV6-5 | TGTGTCTCCAGGGGGAATGAGCAGTTCTTC | CVSRGNEQFF
. | TRBD2 | TRBJ2-7 | TRBV6-2/TRBV6-3 | TGTGCCAGCAGTTACGGGACTAGCGGCTACGAGCAGTACTTC | CASSYGTSGYEQYF
few | TRBD1 | TRBJ1-6 | TRBV6-6 | TGTGCCAGCAGCGGGACAGGGGTTAAAGGTTTTGACTTT | CASSGTGVKGFDF
once | TRBD1 | TRBJ1-2 | TRBV5-1 | TGCGCCAGCAGCTTGGCCATCCCGGGACAGCGTCCTAACTATGGCTACACCTTC | CASSLAIPGQRPNYGYTF
. | . | TRBJ1-1 | TRBV4-1 | TGCGCCAGCAGCCAAGGGGTCAGGGGCAGGGGAGTAAAAGGGGATGAAGCTTTCTTT | CASSQGVRGRGVKGDEAFF
. | . | TRBJ2-2 | TRBV7-9 | TGTGCCAGCAACTTAGCGTGGAGGGCTACCGGGGAGCTGTTTTTT | CASNLAWRATGELFF
. | . | TRBJ1-2 | TRBV19 | TGTGCCAGTAGTTTAACAGGGTCTGGCTACACCTTC | CASSLTGSGYTF
. | . | TRBJ1-6 | TRBV12-3/TRBV12-4 | TGTGCCAGCAGTTTAGAGGGGTATTCACCCCTCCACTTT | CASSLEGYSPLHF